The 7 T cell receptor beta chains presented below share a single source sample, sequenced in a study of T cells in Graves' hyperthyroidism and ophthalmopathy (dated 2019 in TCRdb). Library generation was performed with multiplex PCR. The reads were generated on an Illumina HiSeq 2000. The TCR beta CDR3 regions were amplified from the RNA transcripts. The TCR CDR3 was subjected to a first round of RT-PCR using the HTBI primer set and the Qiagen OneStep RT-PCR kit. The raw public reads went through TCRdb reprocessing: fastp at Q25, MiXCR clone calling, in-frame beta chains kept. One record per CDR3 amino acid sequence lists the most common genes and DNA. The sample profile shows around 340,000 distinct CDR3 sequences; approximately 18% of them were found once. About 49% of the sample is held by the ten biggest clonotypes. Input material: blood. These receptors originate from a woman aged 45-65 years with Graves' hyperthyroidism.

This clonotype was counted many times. CDR3: CAWSGQPEAFF. The CDR3 nucleotides read TGTGCCTGGAGTGGGCAACCTGAAGCTTTCTTT. V and J are TRBV30 and TRBJ1-1; D not certain. Germline loops: CDR1 GTSNPN, CDR2 SVGIG (reference sequence). Between the trimmed V and J ends, which lost 1 base and 6 bases, there was a span of 6 bases. The CDR3 runs to 11 residues.

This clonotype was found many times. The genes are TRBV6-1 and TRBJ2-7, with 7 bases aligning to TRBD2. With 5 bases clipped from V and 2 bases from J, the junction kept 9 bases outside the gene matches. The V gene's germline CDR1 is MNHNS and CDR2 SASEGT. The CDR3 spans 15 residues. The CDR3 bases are TGTGCCAGCAGTAGCCAAGCGGGAAACACCTACGAGCAGTACTTC. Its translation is CASSSQAGNTYEQYF.

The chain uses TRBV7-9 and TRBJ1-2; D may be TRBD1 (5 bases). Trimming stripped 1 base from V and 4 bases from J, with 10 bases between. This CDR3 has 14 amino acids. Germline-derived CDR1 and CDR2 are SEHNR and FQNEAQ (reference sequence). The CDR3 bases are TGTGCCAGCAGCTTAGACGACAGATCCTATGGCTACACCTTC. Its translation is CASSLDDRSYGYTF. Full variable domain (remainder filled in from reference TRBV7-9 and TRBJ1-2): DTGVSQNPRHKITKRGQNVTFRCDPISEHNRLYWYRQTLGQGPEFLTYFQNEAQLEKSRLLSDRFSAERPKGSFSTLEIQRTEQGDSAMYLCASSLDDRSYGYTFGSGTRLTVV.

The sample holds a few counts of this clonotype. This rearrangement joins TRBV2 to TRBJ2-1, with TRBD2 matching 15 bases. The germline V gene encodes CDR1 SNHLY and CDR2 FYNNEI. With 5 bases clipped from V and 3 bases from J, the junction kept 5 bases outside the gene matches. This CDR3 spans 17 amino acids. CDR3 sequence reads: CASSWTSGRAGYNEQFF. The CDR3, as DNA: TGTGCCAGCAGTTGGACTAGCGGGAGGGCCGGCTACAATGAGCAGTTCTTC.

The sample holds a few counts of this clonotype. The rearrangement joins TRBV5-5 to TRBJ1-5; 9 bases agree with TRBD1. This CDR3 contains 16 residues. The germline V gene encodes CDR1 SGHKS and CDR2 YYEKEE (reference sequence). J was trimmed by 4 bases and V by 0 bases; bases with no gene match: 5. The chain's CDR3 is CASSLVPTGGNQPQHF. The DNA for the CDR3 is TGTGCCAGCAGCTTGGTCCCGACAGGGGGAAATCAGCCCCAGCATTTT.

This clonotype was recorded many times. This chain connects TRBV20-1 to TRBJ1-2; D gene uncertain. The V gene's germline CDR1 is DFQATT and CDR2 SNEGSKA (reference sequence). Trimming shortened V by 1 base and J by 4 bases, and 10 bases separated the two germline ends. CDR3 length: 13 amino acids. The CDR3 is CSARVLVPYGYTF. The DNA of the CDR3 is TGCAGTGCTAGAGTCTTGGTACCCTATGGCTACACCTTC.

CDR3 bases: TGTGCCAGCGGGGGGGGGGGCAATGAGCAGTTCTTC. Protein product: CASGGGGNEQFF. The rearrangement uses TRBV7-8 and TRBJ2-1; 7 nucleotides align to TRBD2. CDR3 length: 12 residues. The V gene end was trimmed by 8 bases and the J gene end by 6 bases; junction bases not matched to a gene: 4. Germline CDR1 and CDR2: SGHVS and FQNEAQ.